A single sample is the source of the 14 T cell receptor beta chains below, sequenced in a study of neurological immune-mediated disorders. TCRdb recomputed calls from the 5' RACE reads with MiXCR, one row per CDR3 protein. The table shows 50,000 to 60,000 distinct CDR3 sequences, with less than 2.5% occurring only once. Sequenced: PBMCs. Receptors originate from a man aged 45-65 years with multiple sclerosis.

Ten or more counts support this clonotype. The V call is TRBV29-1, the J call TRBJ1-1; a weak D match, TRBD1 (6 bases). Germline values: CDR1 SQVTM, CDR2 ANQGSEA. The CDR3 is 16 amino acids. The germline V and J ends were trimmed by 6 bases and 0 bases, with 20 bases remaining between them. The CDR3 DNA follows: TGCAGCGTGGTGGGGGACACCTTCGCGATGAACACTGAAGCTTTCTTT. Translated: CSVVGDTFAMNTEAFF.

Ten or more counts support this clonotype. The genes are TRBV7-2 and TRBJ2-5; 11 positions agree with TRBD2. Germline CDR1 reads SGHTA; CDR2 reads FQGNSA. CDR3 length: 16 residues. Losses at the gene ends were 4 bases for V and 5 bases for J; bases not matched to a gene: 9. The CDR3 bases are TGTGCCAGCAGCTCCACGGGGACTAGCGGCCTGGAGACCCAGTACTTC. It encodes CASSSTGTSGLETQYF.

This clonotype appeared many times. The chain recombines TRBV5-1 with TRBJ1-2; D possibly corresponds to TRBD1 (6 bases). CDR3 length equals 15 residues. Looked up from germline, CDR1 is SGHRS and CDR2 is YFSETQ. V was shortened by 4 bases and J by 4 bases, with 17 bases between the two germline ends. CDR3 region: CASSPSAGDLYGYTF. Here the CDR3 DNA reads TGCGCCAGCAGCCCCTCGGCAGGGGACCTCTATGGCTACACCTTC.

In this sample, this clonotype turned up many times. The rearrangement links TRBV5-1 to TRBJ2-1; D remains ambiguous. V was clipped by 0 bases and J by 8 bases, with 15 bases between them. CDR3 size: 15 residues. Germline V gives CDR1 SGHRS, CDR2 YFSETQ. The CDR3 coding sequence is TGCGCCAGCAGCTTGGATCATTCGCGGTCCTATGAGCAGTTCTTC. Residues: CASSLDHSRSYEQFF.

This clonotype occurred many times. The chain joins TRBV20-1 to TRBJ2-1; 11 positions agree with TRBD2. V dropped 5 bases and J dropped 1; count of bases not matched to a gene: 4. CDR1 is DFQATT, CDR2 SNEGSKA, per germline (reference sequence). The CDR3 sequence is 15 residues long. The CDR3 sequence is CSAPRTSGSYNEQFF. CDR3 sequence (DNA): TGCAGTGCTCCCCGGACTAGCGGGTCCTACAATGAGCAGTTCTTC.

There are many counts of this clonotype. The chain is built from TRBV5-6 and TRBJ1-4; 10 bases are shared with TRBD1. Germline V CDR1 and CDR2: SGHDT, YYEEEE. With V trimmed by 4 bases and J by 6 bases, 6 bases remained unmatched. This CDR3 comprises 15 residues. The CDR3 sequence: CASSGRTGGYEKLFF. The DNA for the CDR3 is TGTGCCAGCAGCGGCCGGACAGGGGGGTATGAAAAACTGTTTTTT.

This clonotype was counted at least ten times. The chain links TRBV7-2 to TRBJ2-2; D remains ambiguous. CDR1 and CDR2 (germline): SGHTA, FQGNSA. V shed 7 bases and J shed 5 bases, with 14 bases lying between them. The CDR3 covers 14 residues. CDR3 nucleotide sequence: TGTGCCAGCACCCGAACTGGTTTAACCGGGGAGCTGTTTTTT. Protein sequence: CASTRTGLTGELFF.

With regard to this clonotype: It may be a read error: a sequence one base away is much more abundant. The CDR3 DNA is TGTGCCAGCAGCTCTACCGGGAGGGCTACTGAAAAACTGTTTTTT. Encoded protein: CASSSTGRATEKLFF. The chain combines TRBV7-6 with TRBJ1-4, with D hard to call. Per germline, CDR1 SGHVS and CDR2 FNYEAQ. V was trimmed by 4 bases and J by 7 bases, leaving 16 bases between them. There are 15 residues in the CDR3.

This clonotype appeared many times. V gene TRBV3-1 combines with J gene TRBJ2-7; 11 nucleotides match TRBD2. The CDR3 runs 15 residues. Germline V gene data show CDR1 as LGHDT and CDR2 as YNNKEL (reference sequence). With 5 bases clipped from V and 7 bases from J, the junction kept 10 bases outside the gene matches. CDR3: CASSSLTSGEGEQYF. The CDR3 coding sequence is TGTGCCAGCAGCTCGCTGACTAGCGGGGAGGGAGAGCAGTACTTC.

The sample holds many counts of this clonotype. The chain employs TRBV5-1 and TRBJ2-1; 7 bases line up with TRBD1. Germline-derived CDR1 and CDR2 are SGHRS and YFSETQ. Unmatched junction bases numbered 7, after V lost 2 bases and J lost 2 bases. The CDR3 sequence is 16 residues long. The CDR3 DNA is TGCGCCAGCAGCTTCACCCCGACAGGGACCTACAATGAGCAGTTCTTC. Residues: CASSFTPTGTYNEQFF.

This clonotype has only a few counts. This chain joins TRBV10-3 and TRBJ1-5, with a tentative D call TRBD1 (5 bases). Germline CDR1 is ENHRY and CDR2 is SYGVKD. Trimming shortened V by 2 bases and J by 1 base, and 9 bases separated the two germline ends. The CDR3 length is 15 residues. The CDR3 protein is CAISEEQGSNQPQHF. The DNA for the CDR3 is TGTGCCATCAGTGAGGAGCAGGGAAGCAATCAGCCCCAGCATTTT.

In this sample, this clonotype turned up many times. The chain has TRBV20-1 and TRBJ2-5, with D possibly TRBD2 on 5 matching bases. Germline V gene data show CDR1 as DFQATT and CDR2 as SNEGSKA (reference sequence). Trimming took 4 bases from V and 5 from J, leaving 8 bases between them. The CDR3 is made up of 11 amino acids. This CDR3 reads CSAKAEETQYF. The CDR3 DNA is TGCAGTGCTAAAGCGGAGGAGACCCAGTACTTC.

This clonotype showed up many times. The gene calls are TRBV4-1 and TRBJ1-4, with D perhaps matching TRBD1 (6 bases). Trimming left V 0 bases short and J 8 bases short, with 16 bases between. Germline V CDR1 and CDR2: MGHRA, YSYEKL. This CDR3 comprises 16 residues. The CDR3 sequence: CASSQERGAPGEKLFF. DNA of the CDR3: TGCGCCAGCAGCCAAGAGAGGGGGGCTCCAGGCGAAAAACTGTTTTTT.

At least ten counts were recorded for this clonotype. This rearrangement joins TRBV6-2 or TRBV6-3 to TRBJ1-1, with D hard to call. The germline gives CDR1 MNHEY, CDR2 SVGEGT. Trimming stripped 6 bases from V and 5 bases from J, with 16 bases between. The CDR3 is 14 residues long. The CDR3 DNA reads TGTGCCAGCAGAACCGGGATTCGAGGGACTGAAGCTTTCTTT. This sequence encodes CASRTGIRGTEAFF.